This is a list of T cell receptor beta chains from one sample in a study of T-cell reconstitution after alpha-beta-depleted transplantation in children. TCRdb fed the PCR reads into MiXCR, producing one record per CDR3 protein. The data show hundreds of thousands of distinct CDR3 sequences, with 16% seen just once and roughly 5% held by the top ten. The source material was PBMCs, mostly from graft donor cells, sampled 360 days after TCRalphabeta/CD19-depleted stem cell transplant. Receptors were obtained from a male patient younger than 18 who had a stem cell transplant for acute lymphoblastic leukemia, so the T cells may come from the graft donor. Each CDR3 is given with its conserved first and last residue. The D gene is left open where the match is weak. Size values are once, few and many counts, or a class for expanded clones, and some rows have none.

j_gene: TRBJ2-3; abundance: .; len: 13; v_gene: TRBV5-1; d_gene: .; CDR3nt: TGCGCCAGCAGCTTGGGAGTACCAGATACGCAGTATTTT; CDR3aa: CASSLGVPDTQYF
j_gene: TRBJ2-5; abundance: .; len: 12; v_gene: TRBV27; d_gene: .; CDR3nt: TGTGCCAGCAGTTTCTTGGGGAACGGCTTGTACTTC; CDR3aa: CASSFLGNGLYF
j_gene: TRBJ1-5; abundance: .; len: 15; v_gene: TRBV10-2; d_gene: .; CDR3nt: TGCGCCAGCAGTGCGGGGGGAGGTAGCAATCAGCCCCAGCATTTT; CDR3aa: CASSAGGGSNQPQHF
j_gene: TRBJ2-7; abundance: .; len: 14; v_gene: TRBV20-1; d_gene: .; CDR3nt: TGCAGTGCCCTCAGCGTCGACAGGCCCTACGAGCAGTACTTC; CDR3aa: CSALSVDRPYEQYF
j_gene: TRBJ2-4; abundance: .; len: 17; v_gene: TRBV7-2; d_gene: TRBD2; CDR3nt: TGTGCCAGCAGCTCATTCGGCTCAAGCGGGAGAAAAAACATTCAGTACTTC; CDR3aa: CASSSFGSSGRKNIQYF
j_gene: TRBJ2-1; abundance: once; len: 21; v_gene: TRBV2; d_gene: .; CDR3nt: TGTGCCAGCAGTGACTTGGTTTCGCCATTAGATAAGTCAAGCTCCTACAATGAGCAGTTCTTC; CDR3aa: CASSDLVSPLDKSSSYNEQFF
j_gene: TRBJ2-7; abundance: few; len: 14; v_gene: TRBV5-1; d_gene: TRBD2; CDR3nt: TGCGCCAGCAGATGGTCGGGGGGTTTGTACGAGCAGTACTTC; CDR3aa: CASRWSGGLYEQYF
j_gene: TRBJ1-4; abundance: .; len: 15; v_gene: TRBV6-5; d_gene: .; CDR3nt: TGTGCCAGCAGTTACATGGGGAGAACTAATGAAAAACTGTTTTTT; CDR3aa: CASSYMGRTNEKLFF
j_gene: TRBJ1-4; abundance: few; len: 11; v_gene: TRBV5-1; d_gene: .; CDR3nt: TGCGCCAGCAGCGGGGCAGGGAGACTGTTTTTT; CDR3aa: CASSGAGRLFF
j_gene: TRBJ2-1; abundance: .; len: 15; v_gene: TRBV5-1; d_gene: .; CDR3nt: TGCGCCAGCAGTCTAAGGGCTAGCGACTACAATGAGCAGTTCTTC; CDR3aa: CASSLRASDYNEQFF
j_gene: TRBJ2-2; abundance: many; len: 14; v_gene: TRBV12-3/TRBV12-4; d_gene: .; CDR3nt: TGTGCCAGCAGTTGGTCAAACGGGGACGGGGAGCTGTTTTTT; CDR3aa: CASSWSNGDGELFF
j_gene: TRBJ1-2; abundance: .; len: 14; v_gene: TRBV12-3/TRBV12-4; d_gene: .; CDR3nt: TGTGCCAGCGGCGAGCTAGGCAGCCTGTTTGGCTACACCTTC; CDR3aa: CASGELGSLFGYTF
j_gene: TRBJ2-7; abundance: few; len: 14; v_gene: TRBV10-3; d_gene: TRBD2; CDR3nt: TGTGCCACGCGCCAAGCGGGAGCTGCGGGGGAGCAGTACTTC; CDR3aa: CATRQAGAAGEQYF
j_gene: TRBJ2-2; abundance: few; len: 19; v_gene: TRBV11-2; d_gene: TRBD2; CDR3nt: TGTGCCAGCAGCGGAGGGGGGAGGAATTCTAGCGGGAACGGCGGGGAGCTGTTTTTT; CDR3aa: CASSGGGRNSSGNGGELFF
j_gene: TRBJ2-3; abundance: few; len: 13; v_gene: TRBV7-9; d_gene: TRBD2; CDR3nt: TGTGCCAGCAGCTTCCCGGGACTAGCGGTGCAGTATTTT; CDR3aa: CASSFPGLAVQYF
j_gene: TRBJ2-4; abundance: few; len: 18; v_gene: TRBV5-1; d_gene: .; CDR3nt: TGCGCCAGCAGCTTGGCTTCCGGGGCCTTCTTAGCCAAAAACATTCAGTACTTC; CDR3aa: CASSLASGAFLAKNIQYF
j_gene: TRBJ2-5; abundance: .; len: 15; v_gene: TRBV11-2; d_gene: .; CDR3nt: TGTGCCAGCAGAACAATGGGGATGACCCAAGAGACCCAGTACTTC; CDR3aa: CASRTMGMTQETQYF
j_gene: TRBJ1-1; abundance: few; len: 13; v_gene: TRBV5-5; d_gene: .; CDR3nt: TGTGCCAGCAGCTGGTGGGAGGTAACTGAAGCTTTCTTT; CDR3aa: CASSWWEVTEAFF
j_gene: TRBJ1-4; abundance: .; len: 13; v_gene: TRBV19; d_gene: .; CDR3nt: TGTGCCAGTAGTATACAGCGGGACGAAAAACTGTTTTTT; CDR3aa: CASSIQRDEKLFF
j_gene: TRBJ2-1; abundance: few; len: 14; v_gene: TRBV5-1; d_gene: TRBD2; CDR3nt: TGCGCCAGCAGCTTGCCGGGAGGGCCGGTTGAGCAGTTCTTC; CDR3aa: CASSLPGGPVEQFF
j_gene: TRBJ2-7; abundance: few; len: 15; v_gene: TRBV5-1; d_gene: .; CDR3nt: TGCGCCAGCAGCCCTCTGGGAGCGGGCTCCTACGAGCAGTACTTC; CDR3aa: CASSPLGAGSYEQYF
j_gene: TRBJ2-6; abundance: .; len: 12; v_gene: TRBV6-2/TRBV6-3; d_gene: .; CDR3nt: TGTGCCAGCAGTCAGAATGTCAACGTCCTGACTTTC; CDR3aa: CASSQNVNVLTF
j_gene: TRBJ2-5; abundance: .; len: 16; v_gene: TRBV7-9; d_gene: TRBD2; CDR3nt: TGTGCCAGCAGCTTACTCCTCCTAGCGGGAGGAGAGACCCAGTACTTC; CDR3aa: CASSLLLLAGGETQYF
j_gene: TRBJ2-7; abundance: .; len: 14; v_gene: TRBV20-1; d_gene: .; CDR3nt: TGCAGTGCCAGCAGTAGCGGTTCTCTCTACGAGCAGTACTTC; CDR3aa: CSASSSGSLYEQYF
j_gene: TRBJ2-2; abundance: many; len: 15; v_gene: TRBV5-8; d_gene: .; CDR3nt: TGTGCCAGCAGCTTGGCAGGCGTCGGGGCCGGGGAGCTGTTTTTT; CDR3aa: CASSLAGVGAGELFF
j_gene: TRBJ2-5; abundance: .; len: 14; v_gene: TRBV4-1; d_gene: .; CDR3nt: TGCGCCAGCAGCCTCTTCGACCAGCAAGAGACCCAGTACTTC; CDR3aa: CASSLFDQQETQYF
j_gene: TRBJ2-7; abundance: few; len: 13; v_gene: TRBV29-1; d_gene: TRBD1; CDR3nt: TGCAGCGCGACAGGGGATTGGGACTACGAGCAGTACTTC; CDR3aa: CSATGDWDYEQYF
j_gene: TRBJ2-5; abundance: many; len: 18; v_gene: TRBV20-1; d_gene: TRBD2; CDR3nt: TGCAGTGCTAGAGATCCCCGAGTAGCGGGGAGGTCCCAAGAGACCCAGTACTTC; CDR3aa: CSARDPRVAGRSQETQYF
j_gene: TRBJ2-1; abundance: few; len: 16; v_gene: TRBV9; d_gene: TRBD2; CDR3nt: TGTGCCAGCAGCGTAGGGGGGACTAGCGGAAACAATGAGCAGTTCTTC; CDR3aa: CASSVGGTSGNNEQFF
j_gene: TRBJ1-2; abundance: few; len: 14; v_gene: TRBV12-3/TRBV12-4; d_gene: .; CDR3nt: TGTGCCAGCAGTCTTATCCGTGGGGAGGATGGCTACACCTTC; CDR3aa: CASSLIRGEDGYTF
j_gene: TRBJ2-3; abundance: few; len: 14; v_gene: TRBV7-3; d_gene: .; CDR3nt: TGTGCCAGCAGCTTAAGGGGTAGTCCAGATACGCAGTATTTT; CDR3aa: CASSLRGSPDTQYF
j_gene: TRBJ2-2; abundance: few; len: 13; v_gene: TRBV5-1; d_gene: .; CDR3nt: TGCGCCAGCAGCTCAATTCGGGGCGGGGAGCTGTTTTTT; CDR3aa: CASSSIRGGELFF
j_gene: TRBJ2-5; abundance: few; len: 13; v_gene: TRBV5-1; d_gene: TRBD1; CDR3nt: TGCGCCAGCAGCCGGACAGGGTCGGAGACCCAGTACTTC; CDR3aa: CASSRTGSETQYF